This TCR beta chain was identified in a study of T cell repertoires in cytomegalovirus infection. Looking at the study overall: It can be stated that public TCR beta signatures indicated CMV infection as well as a matching HLA type. Overall study findings and caveats: Clonotypes of TCR beta that were HLA-C-restricted and CMV-specific dominated the ex vivo response.

TCRdb redid the calling of the reads with MiXCR, one entry per CDR3 protein. The sample holds around 450,000 distinct CDR3 sequences, about 33% seen once. Germline CDR1 and CDR2: MGHDK and SYGVNS. This CDR3 contains 15 residues. Trimming took 4 bases from V and 9 from J, leaving 16 bases between them. This clonotype was observed a single time. Its target is not known. V usage is TRBV25-1 and J usage is TRBJ1-6; the D gene is possibly TRBD1 (5 bases). Sequenced sample: PBMCs. This TCR was recovered from a human donor in good health (CMV status not recorded). Some clones in this sample may be carry-over from other donors' samples. Here the CDR3 reads CASSVPGGLGSPLHF. The CDR3 DNA reads TGTGCCAGCAGTGTACCGGGGGGTTTGGGTTCACCCCTCCACTTT.